This T cell receptor beta chain was sequenced for a study of OX40 agonist ivuxolimab in advanced cancers. Whole-study context: The diagnoses of dose-escalation patients were hepatocellular carcinoma, melanoma, renal cell or head and neck cancer.

As regards this clone: Its matching antigen is unknown.

V shed 5 bases and J shed 2 bases, with 12 bases lying between them. Germline CDR1 is SEHNR and CDR2 is FQNEAQ (reference sequence). This CDR3 comprises 14 residues. Findings of the study overall: CD4+ and CD8+ blood T cells expanded clonally by week 6 at 0.1 to 3.0 mg/kg.

Data came from immunoSEQ multiplex PCR; TCRdb stores just in-frame clones and leaves some out. This sample carries roughly 80,000 clones, around 85% of them seen once, and the ten largest clones take about 0.6%. The chain is built from TRBV7-9 and TRBJ1-2; D perhaps matches TRBD1 (5 bases). Sequencing used CD4+ or CD8+ T cells sorted from blood, obtained in a trial of the OX40 agonist ivuxolimab. The TCR sequence derives from an adult with an advanced solid tumor such as melanoma, head and neck, liver or kidney cancer. The CDR3 sequence: CASSPAWGNYGYTF. In DNA form, the CDR3 reads TGTGCCAGCAGCCCCGCGTGGGGGAACTATGGCTACACCTTC.